The 7 T cell receptor beta chains reported below all come from one sample, sequenced in a study of blood T cell repertoires in COVID-19. This table comes from immunoSEQ multiplex PCR, and its TCRdb copy is limited to in-frame clones, with some not included. The data hold about 220,000 clones, with approximately 81% observed a single time. The material sequenced was peripheral blood. These receptors all come from an elderly woman with acute or convalescent COVID-19.

There are a few counts of this clone. The CDR3 region has the DNA TGTGCCATCAGTGAAGGTCTAGGGGAAACTGAAGCTTTCTTT. This gives the protein CAISEGLGETEAFF. This sequence joins TRBV10-3 and TRBJ1-1; TRBD1 is a possible D gene (5 bases). The CDR3 loop spans 14 amino acids. Trimming took 3 bases from V and 5 from J, leaving 13 bases between them. The germline V gene encodes CDR1 ENHRY and CDR2 SYGVKD.

The chain's CDR3 is CASSVDGGSGNTIYF. The CDR3 DNA follows: TGTGCCAGCAGCGTAGATGGAGGGTCTGGAAACACCATATATTTT. J is TRBJ1-3 and V is TRBV9; D gene uncertain. Germline CDR1 is SGDLS and CDR2 is YYNGEE. This CDR3 region has 15 residues. V lost 0 bases, J lost 1 base, and 8 bases lay in between.

This chain joins TRBV29-1 and TRBJ1-5, with TRBD1 matching 11 bases. Looked up from germline, CDR1 is SQVTM and CDR2 is ANQGSEA. Trimming took 6 bases from V and 6 from J; bases not matched to a gene: 13. The CDR3 contains 16 residues. The CDR3 loop is CSVGTGGKIKFQPQHF. The CDR3 coding sequence is TGCAGCGTCGGGACAGGGGGTAAAATCAAGTTTCAGCCCCAGCATTTT.

V is TRBV5-4 and J is TRBJ2-2; D ambiguous. V lost 4 bases and J 0 bases, leaving 4 bases between the germline ends. Germline V gives CDR1 SGHNT, CDR2 YYREEE (reference sequence). The CDR3 is made up of 13 amino acids. This CDR3 is CASSPANTGELFF. The CDR3 region has the DNA TGTGCCAGCAGCCCCGCGAACACCGGGGAGCTGTTTTTT.

The chain recombines TRBV7-2 with TRBJ2-5; TRBD2 aligns across 12 bases. CDR3 size: 15 residues. V lost 7 bases, J lost 7 bases, and 10 bases stayed unmatched. Germline V gives CDR1 SGHTA, CDR2 FQGNSA. The CDR3 nucleotides are TGTGCCAGCACCCAACTAGCGGGGGGCCCCAGGACCCAGTACTTC. Its protein is CASTQLAGGPRTQYF.

The chain has TRBV6-5 and TRBJ2-1; 7 bases are shared with TRBD1. CDR1 MNHEY and CDR2 SVGAGI come from the germline V gene. Germline trimming cut 5 bases from V and 10 bases from J; bases unmatched to any gene: 8. CDR3 size: 13 residues. CDR3 region: CASSLPQGVEQFF. CDR3 coding DNA: TGTGCCAGCAGTCTCCCCCAGGGGGTGGAGCAGTTCTTC.

The genes are TRBV7-2 and TRBJ1-1, with D maybe TRBD1 (5 bases). Germline CDR1 reads SGHTA; CDR2 reads FQGNSA. CDR3 length: 14 residues. The V end lost 4 bases, the J end lost 3 bases, and 12 bases lay between the germline ends. For the CDR3, the DNA is TGTGCCAGCAGCTCGCGGAGGGGATACACTGAAGCTTTCTTT. It yields the protein CASSSRRGYTEAFF.